This T cell receptor (beta chain) was sequenced in a study of tumor and adjacent non-tumor tissue in lung cancer. Findings and caveats of the study: Patients with more diverse tumor TCRs had worse survival.

Turning to this clonotype: Its antigen is currently unknown.

This CDR3 has 14 residues. V shed 2 bases and J 7 bases; nucleotides not matched to a gene: 5. The germline CDR1 and CDR2 sequences are SGHTA and FQGNSA. No cell sorting was done before RNA was extracted from the tissue. The normal lung tissue was taken more than 3 cm from the tumor edge. TCRbeta libraries were built with three rounds of nested PCR, modified from ARM-PCR. TCRdb itself ran the multiplex PCR reads through MiXCR, one entry per CDR3 protein. The sample lists 50,000 or so distinct CDR3 sequences, 70% to 80% occurring once. The chain joins TRBV7-2 to TRBJ1-5; 7 positions agree with TRBD1. The specimen sequenced was distant non-tumor lung tissue. The TCR comes from a woman aged 60-75 years with non-small cell lung cancer. The CDR3 bases are TGTGCCAGCAGCTTAAAGGCAGGGGGACAGCCCCAGCATTTT. Translating it yields CASSLKAGGQPQHF.